These 23 T cell receptor beta chains originate from one sample sequenced in a study of T cell responses to AZD1222 COVID-19 vaccine. Profiled with immunoSEQ multiplex PCR; TCRdb holds only in-frame clones, not every one. In the table there are around 44,000 clones, around 85% of which are singletons. The sequencing used peripheral blood, collected 28 days after the second AZD1222 dose. These receptor sequences come from an adult who received the AZD1222 COVID-19 vaccine.

The genes are TRBV11-3 and TRBJ2-1; D possibly corresponds to TRBD2 (6 bases). CDR1 and CDR2 (germline): SGHNT, YENEEA. The CDR3 is 15 residues long. The germline V and J ends were trimmed by 3 bases and 4 bases, with 13 bases remaining between them. The CDR3 DNA sequence: TGTGCCAGCAGCTTCGCTAGCGATATTTACAATGAGCAGTTCTTC. It is translated as CASSFASDIYNEQFF.

The chain recombines TRBV5-5 with TRBJ1-1; D unclear. Germline assignment: CDR1 SGHKS and CDR2 YYEKEE (reference sequence). This CDR3 has 13 residues. Trimming cost V 1 base and J 3 bases, with 7 bases left between them. The CDR3 DNA follows: TGTGCCAGCAGCTTGTATCTGGACACTGAAGCTTTCTTT. Protein product: CASSLYLDTEAFF.

The chain carries TRBV11-3 and TRBJ2-2; no clear D gene. Germline V CDR1 and CDR2: SGHNT, YENEEA. The CDR3 consists of 12 residues. The V end lost 1 base, the J end lost 9 bases, and 6 bases lay between the germline ends. For the CDR3, the DNA is TGTGCCAGCAGCTTAGTCGACCGGGAGCTGTTTTTT. This gives the protein CASSLVDRELFF.

The chain is built from TRBV7-9 and TRBJ2-2; unclear D gene. CDR1 and CDR2 (germline): SEHNR, FQNEAQ (reference sequence). With 3 bases removed from V and 6 bases from J, the gap between germline ends came to 11 bases. The CDR3 has 14 residues. This CDR3 reads CASSFTLGAGELFF. The CDR3 bases are TGTGCCAGCAGCTTCACCCTTGGGGCCGGGGAGCTGTTTTTT.

This chain joins TRBV11-1 and TRBJ1-6; D perhaps matches TRBD1 (6 bases). The V end was cut by 6 bases, the J end by 7 bases, with 16 bases between. This CDR3 is built from 15 residues. Looked up from germline, CDR1 is SGHAT and CDR2 is FQDESV (reference sequence). The CDR3 nucleotides read TGTGCCAGCAGGGAAAATGGACAGCCAAATTCACCCCTCCACTTT. It codes for CASRENGQPNSPLHF.

This clone was observed a few times. The chain links TRBV7-2 to TRBJ2-7, with D perhaps matching TRBD2 (6 bases). The length of the CDR3 is 16 residues. Germline CDR1 is SGHTA and CDR2 is FQGNSA. Trimming cost V 3 bases and J 6 bases, with 21 bases left between them. The CDR3 spells CASSLARDSSSVEQYF. CDR3 coding DNA: TGTGCCAGCAGCTTGGCCCGGGACTCCAGCTCGGTCGAGCAGTACTTC.

The chain is built from TRBV28 and TRBJ1-2; 7 positions match TRBD1. In germline, CDR1 is MDHEN, CDR2 SYDVKM. The CDR3 spans 14 residues. With 5 bases clipped from V and 4 bases from J, the junction kept 7 bases outside the gene matches. The CDR3 sequence is CASSAGTAIYGYTF. The CDR3 nucleotides read TGTGCCAGCAGTGCCGGGACAGCCATCTATGGCTACACCTTC.

The chain is built from TRBV6-2 or TRBV6-3 and TRBJ2-4, with 7 bases matching TRBD2. The CDR3 sequence is 20 residues long. Germline V gene data show CDR1 as MNHEY and CDR2 as SVGEGT. The J segment lost 1 base and the V segment lost 5 bases, leaving 20 bases of the junction unmatched. The CDR3 DNA follows: TGTGCCAGCAGTCCCCTCAAAGGGGCGGGAGTAGGGTCGGCCAAAAACATTCAGTACTTC. Its protein is CASSPLKGAGVGSAKNIQYF.

The chain has TRBV10-3 and TRBJ1-1; TRBD1 agrees at 8 bases. This CDR3 region has 16 residues. CDR1 ENHRY and CDR2 SYGVKD come from the germline V gene. With 3 bases clipped from V and 7 bases from J, the junction kept 13 bases outside the gene matches. CDR3 in amino acids: CAISDPRGHGTFEAFF. In nucleotides, the CDR3 is TGTGCCATCAGTGACCCCAGGGGGCACGGAACCTTTGAAGCTTTCTTT.

The genes are TRBV2 and TRBJ1-6; 8 nucleotides line up with TRBD1. The J segment lost 5 bases and the V segment lost 7 bases, leaving 7 bases of the junction unmatched. The CDR3 spans 15 residues. Germline assignment: CDR1 SNHLY and CDR2 FYNNEI. The CDR3: CASKLRDRNNSPLHF. The DNA of the CDR3 is TGTGCCAGCAAACTCCGGGACAGGAATAATTCACCCCTCCACTTT.

This chain connects TRBV19 to TRBJ2-5; D possibly corresponds to TRBD1 (6 bases). Trimming left V 7 bases short and J 5 bases short, with 20 bases between. The germline V gene encodes CDR1 LNHDA and CDR2 SQIVND (reference sequence). The CDR3 has 15 residues. The CDR3 DNA follows: TGTGCCAGTACCCTACGGGCAGGGGCAGGGGAGACCCAGTACTTC. Its protein is CASTLRAGAGETQYF.

The chain links TRBV11-3 to TRBJ2-1; D is unclear. CDR1 is SGHNT and CDR2 is YENEEA in the germline V gene. V gave up 1 base and J gave up 5 bases, with 9 bases separating them. The CDR3 length is 14 residues. CDR3 amino acids: CASSLGAENNEQFF. Written as DNA, the CDR3 is TGTGCCAGCAGCTTAGGTGCAGAAAACAATGAGCAGTTCTTC.

This clone has just one count. The chain joins TRBV28 to TRBJ2-1, with D perhaps matching TRBD1 or TRBD2 (6 bases each). The CDR3 loop spans 17 amino acids. CDR1 is MDHEN, CDR2 SYDVKM, per germline. V was shortened by 7 bases and J by 2 bases, with 21 bases between the two germline ends. The CDR3 nucleotides read TGTGCCAGCACGGGGGCGGGAAACCCCGCCGCCTACAATGAGCAGTTCTTC. It codes for CASTGAGNPAAYNEQFF.

The gene calls are TRBV19 and TRBJ1-2; 8 bases fit TRBD1. Trimming took 6 bases from V and 8 from J; bases not matched to a gene: 14. The CDR3 contains 15 residues. Germline V gene data show CDR1 as LNHDA and CDR2 as SQIVND (reference sequence). The CDR3 is CASSGGTGTFGGYTF. The CDR3 DNA is TGTGCCAGTAGCGGTGGGACAGGAACCTTCGGGGGCTACACCTTC.

This clone was seen a single time. The genes are TRBV6-5 and TRBJ1-3; no definite D call. The CDR3 sequence is 14 residues long. V dropped 4 bases and J dropped 3 bases, with 10 bases sitting between them. Per the germline V gene, CDR1 is MNHEY and CDR2 is SVGAGI. In DNA, the CDR3 is TGTGCCAGCAGTTTGGGCACAGATGGAAACACCATATATTTT. It yields the protein CASSLGTDGNTIYF.

This clone has a single count. The V and J genes are TRBV18 and TRBJ1-5, with TRBD1 matching over 7 bases. The CDR3 has 15 residues. V lost 5 bases, J lost 7 bases, and 11 bases stayed unmatched. The germline V gene encodes CDR1 KGHSH and CDR2 LQKENI. The CDR3 coding sequence is TGTGCCAGCTCAGGTCGACAGGGAGGTAGCCAGCCCCAGCATTTT. It yields the protein CASSGRQGGSQPQHF.

V and J are TRBV6-6 and TRBJ2-7; D possibly corresponds to TRBD1 (8 bases). V lost 5 bases and J lost 2, with 16 bases in between. Per germline, CDR1 MNHNY and CDR2 SVGAGI (reference sequence). CDR3 length equals 15 residues. CDR3 in amino acids: CASSPTGEGTYEQYF. In DNA, the CDR3 is TGTGCCAGCAGTCCGACAGGGGAGGGGACCTACGAGCAGTACTTC.

The chain joins TRBV18 to TRBJ2-7; TRBD2 agrees at 7 bases. J was trimmed by 3 bases and V by 0 bases; bases with no gene match: 2. The CDR3 totals 14 residues. CDR1 KGHSH and CDR2 LQKENI come from the germline V gene. CDR3 sequence reads: CASSPPSGNYEQYF. The CDR3 nucleotides read TGTGCCAGCTCACCACCGAGCGGGAACTACGAGCAGTACTTC.

V and J are TRBV2 and TRBJ1-5, with 11 bases aligning to TRBD1. The ends lost 5 bases at V and 9 bases at J; junction bases unmatched: 6. The germline CDR1 and CDR2 sequences are SNHLY and FYNNEI. The CDR3 is 14 amino acids. CDR3 DNA: TGTGCCAGCAGTCAGGGGACAGGGGGTCGGCCCCAGCATTTT. Translation: CASSQGTGGRPQHF.

The chain uses TRBV7-9 and TRBJ1-2; unclear D gene. Germline V lookup: CDR1 SEHNR, CDR2 FQNEAQ (reference sequence). CDR3 length: 12 amino acids. Trimming pared 6 bases from V and 4 bases from J, leaving 9 bases between. The CDR3 loop reads CASSPESYGYTF. The CDR3 DNA reads TGTGCCAGCAGTCCGGAAAGCTATGGCTACACCTTC.

The chain is built from TRBV28 and TRBJ2-5; no reliable D call. CDR1 and CDR2 from the germline V gene are MDHEN and SYDVKM. The CDR3 covers 14 residues. Between the trimmed V and J ends, which lost 7 bases and 5 bases, there was a span of 17 bases. The CDR3 is CASIPRVSWETQYF. The CDR3 DNA follows: TGTGCCAGCATCCCTAGGGTTTCGTGGGAGACCCAGTACTTC.

The V call is TRBV7-9, the J call TRBJ2-1, with 8 positions matching TRBD1. V lost 4 bases, J lost 0 bases, and 5 bases stayed unmatched. The CDR3 runs 16 residues. Germline CDR1 reads SEHNR; CDR2 reads FQNEAQ (reference sequence). CDR3 nucleotides: TGTGCCAGCAGCTCGCTCGGACAGGGCTCCTACAATGAGCAGTTCTTC. Residues: CASSSLGQGSYNEQFF.

The chain recombines TRBV28 with TRBJ1-2; weak D call: TRBD1 (5 bases). Trimming removed 6 bases from V and 8 bases from J, with 13 bases in between. CDR1 and CDR2 from the germline V gene are MDHEN and SYDVKM. This CDR3 comprises 12 residues. CDR3 nucleotide sequence: TGTGCCAGCAGATCCGGGACGCAGGGCTACACCTTC. Translating it yields CASRSGTQGYTF.